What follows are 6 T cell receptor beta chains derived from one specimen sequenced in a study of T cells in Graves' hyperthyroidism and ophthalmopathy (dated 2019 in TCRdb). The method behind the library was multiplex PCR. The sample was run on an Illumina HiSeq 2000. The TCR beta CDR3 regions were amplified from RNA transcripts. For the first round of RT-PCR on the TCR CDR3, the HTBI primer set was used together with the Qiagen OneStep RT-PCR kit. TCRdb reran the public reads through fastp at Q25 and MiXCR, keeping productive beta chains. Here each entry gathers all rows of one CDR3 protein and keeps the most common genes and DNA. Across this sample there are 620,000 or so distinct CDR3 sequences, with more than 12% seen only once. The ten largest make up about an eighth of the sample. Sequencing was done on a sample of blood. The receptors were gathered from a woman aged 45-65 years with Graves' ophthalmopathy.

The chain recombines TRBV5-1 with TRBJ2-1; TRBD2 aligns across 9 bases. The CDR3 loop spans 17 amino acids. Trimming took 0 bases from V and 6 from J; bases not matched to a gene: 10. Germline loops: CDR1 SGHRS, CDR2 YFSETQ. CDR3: CASSLVISGSWSNEQFF. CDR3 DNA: TGCGCCAGCAGCTTGGTGATTAGCGGGAGTTGGAGCAATGAGCAGTTCTTC.

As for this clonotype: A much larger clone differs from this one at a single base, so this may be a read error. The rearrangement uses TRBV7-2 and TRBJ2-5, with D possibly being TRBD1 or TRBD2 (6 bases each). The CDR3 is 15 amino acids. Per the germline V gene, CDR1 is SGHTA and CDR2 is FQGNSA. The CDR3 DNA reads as TGTGCCAGCAGCTTACAGGGGAGGTACCAAAAGACCCAGTACTTC. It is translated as CASSLQGRYQKTQYF.

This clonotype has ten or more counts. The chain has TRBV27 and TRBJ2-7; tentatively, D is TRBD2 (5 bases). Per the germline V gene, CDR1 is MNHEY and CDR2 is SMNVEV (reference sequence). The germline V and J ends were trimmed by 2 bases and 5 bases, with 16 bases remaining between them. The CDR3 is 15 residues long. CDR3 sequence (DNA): TGTGCCAGCAGTTTAATTAGCGCCTCCGGCAACGAGCAGTACTTC. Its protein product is CASSLISASGNEQYF.

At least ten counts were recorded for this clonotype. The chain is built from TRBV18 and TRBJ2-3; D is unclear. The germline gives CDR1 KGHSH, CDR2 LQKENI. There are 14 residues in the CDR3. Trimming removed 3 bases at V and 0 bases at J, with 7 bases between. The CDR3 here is CASSPRISTDTQYF. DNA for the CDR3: TGTGCCAGCTCACCCCGGATTAGCACAGATACGCAGTATTTT.

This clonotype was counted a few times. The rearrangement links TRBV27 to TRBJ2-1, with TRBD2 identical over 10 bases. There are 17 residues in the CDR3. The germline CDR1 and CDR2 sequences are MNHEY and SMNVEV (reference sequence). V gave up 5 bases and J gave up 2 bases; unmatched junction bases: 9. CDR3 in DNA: TGTGCCAGCAGTGACACTCTAGCGGGAGTCACCTACAATGAGCAGTTCTTC. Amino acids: CASSDTLAGVTYNEQFF.

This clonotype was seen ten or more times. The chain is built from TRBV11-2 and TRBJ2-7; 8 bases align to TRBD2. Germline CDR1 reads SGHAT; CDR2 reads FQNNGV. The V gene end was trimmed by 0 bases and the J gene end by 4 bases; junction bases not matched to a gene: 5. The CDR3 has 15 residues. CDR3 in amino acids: CASSLDGTRAYEQYF. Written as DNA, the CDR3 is TGTGCCAGCAGCTTAGACGGGACTAGAGCTTACGAGCAGTACTTC.